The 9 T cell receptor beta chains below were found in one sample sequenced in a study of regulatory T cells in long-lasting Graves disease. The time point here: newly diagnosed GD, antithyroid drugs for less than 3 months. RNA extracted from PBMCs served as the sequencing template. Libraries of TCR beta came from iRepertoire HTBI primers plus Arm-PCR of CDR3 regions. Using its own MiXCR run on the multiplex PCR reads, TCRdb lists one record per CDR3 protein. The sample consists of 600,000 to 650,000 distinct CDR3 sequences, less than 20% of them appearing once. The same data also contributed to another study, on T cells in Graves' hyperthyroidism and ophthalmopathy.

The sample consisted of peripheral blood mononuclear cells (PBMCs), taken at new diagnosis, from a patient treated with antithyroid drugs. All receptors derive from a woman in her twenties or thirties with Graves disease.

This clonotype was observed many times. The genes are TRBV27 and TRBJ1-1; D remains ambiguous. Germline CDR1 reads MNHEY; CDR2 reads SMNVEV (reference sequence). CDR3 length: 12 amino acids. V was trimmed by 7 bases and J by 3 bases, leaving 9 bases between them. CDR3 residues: CASMTGYTEAFF. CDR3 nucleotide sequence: TGTGCCAGCATGACTGGTTACACTGAAGCTTTCTTT.

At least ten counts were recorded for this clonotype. CDR3 nucleotides: TGTGCCAGCAGGAGTCCGCGAACGGGGCTCTACGAGCAGTACTTC. Translating it yields CASRSPRTGLYEQYF. The chain joins TRBV2 to TRBJ2-7; the D gene could be TRBD1 or TRBD2 (5 bases each). Trimming removed 6 bases at V and 3 bases at J, with 18 bases between. The germline V gene has CDR1 SNHLY and CDR2 FYNNEI. This CDR3 contains 15 residues.

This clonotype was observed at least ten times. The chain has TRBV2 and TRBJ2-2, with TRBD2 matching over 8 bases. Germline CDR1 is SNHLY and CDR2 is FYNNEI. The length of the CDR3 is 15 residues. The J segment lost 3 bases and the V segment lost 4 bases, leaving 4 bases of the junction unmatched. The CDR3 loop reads CASSGAGDYTGELFF. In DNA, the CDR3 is TGTGCCAGCAGTGGAGCGGGAGATTACACCGGGGAGCTGTTTTTT.

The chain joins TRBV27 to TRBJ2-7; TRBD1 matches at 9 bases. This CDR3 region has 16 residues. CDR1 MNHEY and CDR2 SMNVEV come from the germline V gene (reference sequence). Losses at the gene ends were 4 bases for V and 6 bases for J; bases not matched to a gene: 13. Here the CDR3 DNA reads TGTGCCAGCAGTTCCACATCCCCCGGGACAGGGCCCGAGCAGTACTTC. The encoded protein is CASSSTSPGTGPEQYF.

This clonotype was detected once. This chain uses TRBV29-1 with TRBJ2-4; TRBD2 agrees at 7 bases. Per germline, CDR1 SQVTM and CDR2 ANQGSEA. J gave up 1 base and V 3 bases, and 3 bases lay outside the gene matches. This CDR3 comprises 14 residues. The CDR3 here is CSVDGGGAKNIQYF. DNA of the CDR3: TGCAGCGTTGATGGGGGAGGGGCCAAAAACATTCAGTACTTC.

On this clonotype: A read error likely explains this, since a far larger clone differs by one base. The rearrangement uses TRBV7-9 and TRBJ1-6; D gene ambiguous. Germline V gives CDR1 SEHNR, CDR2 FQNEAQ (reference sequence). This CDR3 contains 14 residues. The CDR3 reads CVSSREMGNSPLHF. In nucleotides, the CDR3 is TGTGTCAGCAGTCGGGAAATGGGGAATTCACCCCTCCACTTT. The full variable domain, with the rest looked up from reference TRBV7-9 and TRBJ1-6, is DTGVSQNPRHKITKRGQNVTFRCDPISEHNRLYWYRQTLGQGPEFLTYFQNEAQLEKSRLLSDRFSAERPKGSFSTLEIQRTEQGDSAMYLCVSSREMGNSPLHFGNGTRLTVT.

The chain's CDR3 is CSARAPYTGELFF. The CDR3, as DNA: TGCAGTGCTAGAGCTCCGTACACCGGGGAGCTGTTTTTT. The chain has TRBV20-1 and TRBJ2-2; D gene unclear. CDR1 is DFQATT, CDR2 SNEGSKA, per germline (reference sequence). The CDR3 totals 13 residues. The V gene lost 1 base and the J gene lost 3 bases, with 6 bases spanning the gap.

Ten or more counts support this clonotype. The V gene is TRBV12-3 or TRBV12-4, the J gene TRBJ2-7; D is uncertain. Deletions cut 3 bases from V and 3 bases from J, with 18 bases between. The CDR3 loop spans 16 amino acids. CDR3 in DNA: TGTGCCAGCAGTTTCACCGGCTGGCGGAGCCTCTACGAGCAGTACTTC. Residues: CASSFTGWRSLYEQYF.

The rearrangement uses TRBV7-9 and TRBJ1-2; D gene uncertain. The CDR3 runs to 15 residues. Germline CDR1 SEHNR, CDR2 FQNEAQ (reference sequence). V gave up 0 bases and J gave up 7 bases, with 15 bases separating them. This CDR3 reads CASSLAPKDLLGYTF. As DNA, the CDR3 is TGTGCCAGCAGCTTAGCGCCTAAAGACCTCCTTGGCTACACCTTC.